This TCR beta chain appears in the sequencing data of a study of blood T cells in healthy people across ages. The authors ran a second PCR of roughly 6 to 11 cycles using a sample-barcoded 5' primer and a J-beta primer mix. A template-switch adaptor that had 12 random nucleotides put a tag on each cDNA molecule. TCRdb used MiXCR to reprocess the 5' RACE reads, holding one entry per CDR3 protein. Among about 970,000 distinct CDR3 sequences listed, 45% to 60% were seen once. CDR3 length equals 14 residues. CDR1 and CDR2 from the germline V gene are LGHDT and YNNKEL (reference sequence). Trimming cost V 2 bases and J 5 bases; bases outside gene matches: 5.

The clonotype comes from a woman in her fifties or sixties in good health. The gene calls are TRBV3-1 and TRBJ2-7; TRBD2 matches 8 bases. Sample: blood. The CDR3 spells CASSQSGRFNEQYF. CDR3 bases: TGTGCCAGCAGCCAAAGCGGGAGATTTAACGAGCAGTACTTC.